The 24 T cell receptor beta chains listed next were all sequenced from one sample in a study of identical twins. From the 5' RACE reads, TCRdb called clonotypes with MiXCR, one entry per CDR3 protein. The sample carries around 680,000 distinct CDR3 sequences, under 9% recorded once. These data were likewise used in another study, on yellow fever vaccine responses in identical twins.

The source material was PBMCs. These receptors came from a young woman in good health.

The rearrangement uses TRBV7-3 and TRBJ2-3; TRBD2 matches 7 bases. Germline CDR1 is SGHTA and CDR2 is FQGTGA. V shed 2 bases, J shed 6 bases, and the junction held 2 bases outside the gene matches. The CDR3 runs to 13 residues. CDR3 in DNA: TGTGCCAGCAGCTTATGGGGAGGGGATACGCAGTATTTT. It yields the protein CASSLWGGDTQYF.

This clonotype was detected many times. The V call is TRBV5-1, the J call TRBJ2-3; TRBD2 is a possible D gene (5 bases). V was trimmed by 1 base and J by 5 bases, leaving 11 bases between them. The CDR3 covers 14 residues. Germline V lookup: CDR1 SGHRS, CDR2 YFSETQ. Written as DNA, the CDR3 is TGCGCCAGCAGCTTGTTGGGAGTGGAAGATACGCAGTATTTT. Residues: CASSLLGVEDTQYF.

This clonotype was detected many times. CDR3 sequence reads: CASSLVMETQYF. The CDR3 bases are TGTGCCAGCAGCTTAGTTATGGAGACCCAGTACTTC. The chain joins TRBV7-9 to TRBJ2-5, with D unclear. V was pared by 1 base and J by 5 bases, with 5 bases between. The CDR3 has 12 residues. Germline loops: CDR1 SEHNR, CDR2 FQNEAQ (reference sequence).

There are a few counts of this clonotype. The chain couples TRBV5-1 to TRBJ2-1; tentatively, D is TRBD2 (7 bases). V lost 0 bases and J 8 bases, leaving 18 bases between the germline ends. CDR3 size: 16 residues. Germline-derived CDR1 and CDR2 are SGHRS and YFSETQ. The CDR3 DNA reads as TGCGCCAGCAGCTTGGTTTACGGGGGGCCCCCCGATGAGCAGTTCTTC. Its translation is CASSLVYGGPPDEQFF.

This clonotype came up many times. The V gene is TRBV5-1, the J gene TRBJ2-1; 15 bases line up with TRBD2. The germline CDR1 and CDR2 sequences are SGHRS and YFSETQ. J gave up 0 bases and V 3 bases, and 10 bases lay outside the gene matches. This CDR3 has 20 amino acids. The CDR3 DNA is TGCGCCAGCAGCTCCCCCGGGACTAGCGGGGGGCCGAGCTCCTACAATGAGCAGTTCTTC. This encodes CASSSPGTSGGPSSYNEQFF.

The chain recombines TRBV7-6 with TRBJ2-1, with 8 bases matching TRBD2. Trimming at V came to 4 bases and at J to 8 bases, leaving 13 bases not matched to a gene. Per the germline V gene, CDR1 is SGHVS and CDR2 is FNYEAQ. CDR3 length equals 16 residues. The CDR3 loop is CASSSAELAEWDEQFF. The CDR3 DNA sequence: TGTGCCAGCAGCTCCGCGGAACTAGCGGAGTGGGATGAGCAGTTCTTC.

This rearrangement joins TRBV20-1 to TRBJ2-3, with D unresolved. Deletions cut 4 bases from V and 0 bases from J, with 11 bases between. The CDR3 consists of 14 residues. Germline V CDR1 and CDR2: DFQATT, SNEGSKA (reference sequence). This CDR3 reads CSAIPLTSTDTQYF. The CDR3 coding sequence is TGCAGTGCTATCCCTCTTACTAGCACAGATACGCAGTATTTT.

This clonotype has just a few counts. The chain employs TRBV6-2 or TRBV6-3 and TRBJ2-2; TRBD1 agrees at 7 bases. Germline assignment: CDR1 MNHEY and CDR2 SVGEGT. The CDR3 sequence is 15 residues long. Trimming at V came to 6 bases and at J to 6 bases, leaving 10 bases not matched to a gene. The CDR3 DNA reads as TGTGCCAGCAGGCCTGATGAGGGGGCTGCCGGGGAGCTGTTTTTT. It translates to CASRPDEGAAGELFF.

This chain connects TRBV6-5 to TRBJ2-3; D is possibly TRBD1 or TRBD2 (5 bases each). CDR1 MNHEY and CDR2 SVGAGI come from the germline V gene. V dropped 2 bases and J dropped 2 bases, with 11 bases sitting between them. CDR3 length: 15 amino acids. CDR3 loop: CASSYRGRDTDTQYF. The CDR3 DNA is TGTGCCAGCAGTTACAGGGGACGGGACACAGATACGCAGTATTTT.

This chain's CDR3 is CASSPVLSDTQYF. The CDR3 DNA reads TGTGCCAGCTCCCCGGTGTTGTCAGATACGCAGTATTTT. The rearrangement uses TRBV18 and TRBJ2-3; no reliable D call. Trimming removed 6 bases from V and 4 bases from J, with 11 bases in between. The CDR3 has 13 amino acids. The V gene's germline CDR1 is KGHSH and CDR2 LQKENI.

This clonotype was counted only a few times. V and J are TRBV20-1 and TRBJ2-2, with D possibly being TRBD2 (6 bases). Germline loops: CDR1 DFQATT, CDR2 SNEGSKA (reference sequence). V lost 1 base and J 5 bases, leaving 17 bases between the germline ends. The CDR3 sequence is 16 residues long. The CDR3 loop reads CSARVLAAGRTGELFF. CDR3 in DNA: TGCAGTGCTAGAGTACTGGCGGCGGGAAGGACCGGGGAGCTGTTTTTT.

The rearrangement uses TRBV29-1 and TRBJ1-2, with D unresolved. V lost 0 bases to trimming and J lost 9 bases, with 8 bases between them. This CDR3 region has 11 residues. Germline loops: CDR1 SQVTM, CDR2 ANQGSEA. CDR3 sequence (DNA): TGCAGCGTTGAAGATACAGCAAGCTACACCTTC. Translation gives CSVEDTASYTF.

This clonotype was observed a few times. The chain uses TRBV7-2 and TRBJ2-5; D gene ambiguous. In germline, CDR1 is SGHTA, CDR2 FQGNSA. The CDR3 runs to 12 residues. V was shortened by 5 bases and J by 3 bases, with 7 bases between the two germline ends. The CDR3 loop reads CASSPWKETQYF. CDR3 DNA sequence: TGTGCCAGCAGCCCGTGGAAAGAGACCCAGTACTTC.

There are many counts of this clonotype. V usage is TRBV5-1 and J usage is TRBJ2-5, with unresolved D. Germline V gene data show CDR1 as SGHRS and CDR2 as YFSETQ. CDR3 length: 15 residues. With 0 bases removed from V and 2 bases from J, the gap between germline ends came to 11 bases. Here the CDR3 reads CASSLAGRPQETQYF. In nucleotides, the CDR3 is TGCGCCAGCAGCTTGGCTGGCCGCCCGCAAGAGACCCAGTACTTC.

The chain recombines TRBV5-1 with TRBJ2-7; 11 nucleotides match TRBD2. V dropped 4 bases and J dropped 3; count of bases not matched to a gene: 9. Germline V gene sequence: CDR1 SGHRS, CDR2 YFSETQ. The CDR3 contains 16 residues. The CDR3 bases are TGCGCCAGCAGCCCCCGAACTAGCGGGGGCTTCTACGAGCAGTACTTC. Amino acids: CASSPRTSGGFYEQYF.

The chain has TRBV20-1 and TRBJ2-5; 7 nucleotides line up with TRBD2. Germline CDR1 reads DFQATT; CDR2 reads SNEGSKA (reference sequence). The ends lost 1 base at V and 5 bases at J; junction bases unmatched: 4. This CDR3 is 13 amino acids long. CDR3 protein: CSARVWGGETQYF. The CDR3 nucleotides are TGCAGTGCTAGAGTATGGGGAGGGGAGACCCAGTACTTC.

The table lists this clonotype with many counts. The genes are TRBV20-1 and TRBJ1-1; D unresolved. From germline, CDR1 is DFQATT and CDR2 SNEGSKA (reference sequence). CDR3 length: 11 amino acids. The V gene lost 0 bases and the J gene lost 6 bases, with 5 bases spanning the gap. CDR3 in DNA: TGCAGTGCTAGAGAGGGCGCTGAAGCTTTCTTT. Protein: CSAREGAEAFF.

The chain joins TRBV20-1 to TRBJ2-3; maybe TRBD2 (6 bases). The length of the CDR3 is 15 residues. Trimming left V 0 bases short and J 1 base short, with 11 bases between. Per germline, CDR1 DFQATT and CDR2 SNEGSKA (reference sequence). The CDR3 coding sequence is TGCAGTGCTAGAGACCGACTAGGTGGCACAGATACGCAGTATTTT. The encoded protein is CSARDRLGGTDTQYF.

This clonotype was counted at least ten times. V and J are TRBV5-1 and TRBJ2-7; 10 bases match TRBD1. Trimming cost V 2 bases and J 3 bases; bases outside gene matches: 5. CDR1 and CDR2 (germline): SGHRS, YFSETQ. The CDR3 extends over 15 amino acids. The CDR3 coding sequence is TGCGCCAGCAGCTTACTTAGGACAGGGGGCTACGAGCAGTACTTC. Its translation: CASSLLRTGGYEQYF.

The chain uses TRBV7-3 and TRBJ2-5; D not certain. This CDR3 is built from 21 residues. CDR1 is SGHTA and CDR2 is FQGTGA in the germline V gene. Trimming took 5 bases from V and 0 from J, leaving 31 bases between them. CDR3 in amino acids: CASSPTLTSGSSGGYQETQYF. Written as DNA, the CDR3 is TGTGCCAGCAGCCCTACGTTAACCTCTGGGTCTAGTGGTGGATACCAAGAGACCCAGTACTTC.

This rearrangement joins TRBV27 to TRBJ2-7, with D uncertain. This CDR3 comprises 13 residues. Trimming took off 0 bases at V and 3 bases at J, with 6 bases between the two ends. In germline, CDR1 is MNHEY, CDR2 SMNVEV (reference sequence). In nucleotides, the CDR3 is TGTGCCAGCAGTTTATCCAGTTACTACGAGCAGTACTTC. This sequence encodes CASSLSSYYEQYF.

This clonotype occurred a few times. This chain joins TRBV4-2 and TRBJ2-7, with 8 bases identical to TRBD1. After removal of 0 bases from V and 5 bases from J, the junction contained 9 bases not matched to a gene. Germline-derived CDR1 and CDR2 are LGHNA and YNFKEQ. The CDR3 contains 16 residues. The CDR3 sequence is CASSQERTGTLNEQYF. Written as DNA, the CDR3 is TGTGCCAGCAGCCAAGAAAGGACAGGGACCCTTAACGAGCAGTACTTC.

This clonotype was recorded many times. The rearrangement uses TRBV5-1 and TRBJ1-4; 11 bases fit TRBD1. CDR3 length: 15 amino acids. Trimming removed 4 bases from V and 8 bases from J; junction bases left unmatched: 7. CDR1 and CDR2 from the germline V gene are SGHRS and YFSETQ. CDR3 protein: CASSGGTGGVEKLFF. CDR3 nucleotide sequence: TGCGCCAGCAGCGGCGGGACAGGGGGTGTAGAAAAACTGTTTTTT.

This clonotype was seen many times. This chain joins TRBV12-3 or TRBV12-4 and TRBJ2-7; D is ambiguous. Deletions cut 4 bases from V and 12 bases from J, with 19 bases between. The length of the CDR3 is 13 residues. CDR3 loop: CASSSVKDGVAYF. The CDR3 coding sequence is TGTGCCAGCAGTTCCGTTAAAGATGGGGTAGCGTACTTC.